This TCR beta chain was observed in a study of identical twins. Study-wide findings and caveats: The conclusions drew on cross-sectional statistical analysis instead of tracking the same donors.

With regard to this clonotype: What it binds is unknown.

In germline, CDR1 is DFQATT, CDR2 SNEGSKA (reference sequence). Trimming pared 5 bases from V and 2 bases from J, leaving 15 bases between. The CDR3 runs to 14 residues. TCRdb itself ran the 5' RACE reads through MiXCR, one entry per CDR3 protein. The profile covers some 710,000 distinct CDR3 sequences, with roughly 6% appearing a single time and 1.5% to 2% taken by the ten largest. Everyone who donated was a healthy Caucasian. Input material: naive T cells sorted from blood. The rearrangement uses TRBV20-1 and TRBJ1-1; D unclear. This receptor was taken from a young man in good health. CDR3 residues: CSAPDGRTNTEAFF. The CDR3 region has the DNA TGCAGTGCTCCGGATGGCAGGACCAACACTGAAGCTTTCTTT.